This entry features one T cell receptor beta chain sequence. These data are taken from a study of shared T cell receptors in the human thymus. This CDR3 contains 13 residues. Germline CDR1 reads MNHEY; CDR2 reads SMNVEV (reference sequence). Trimming took off 6 bases at V and 4 bases at J, with 12 bases between the two ends. Sequencing was performed with immunoSEQ multiplex PCR; in TCRdb, only in-frame clones are kept and a portion is missing. The sample holds hundreds of thousands of clones, 87% seen once. The same sample was also studied in work on human thymus T cells. This second report adds: Finnish infants who were healthy and having corrective surgery for congenital heart defects made up the donors. Thymus pieces cut out during corrective heart surgery were the tissue that was used. In thymic and blood repertoires alike, V and J usage looked biased. Related research has reported that thymic repertoires overlap highly among unrelated individuals.

This chain joins TRBV27 and TRBJ1-2, with D possibly matching TRBD1 (5 bases). The TCR sequence derives from a boy in the first two years of life with a congenital heart defect. Source material: thymocytes. The CDR3 loop is CASRPTDLYGYTF. The CDR3, as DNA: TGTGCCAGCAGGCCGACAGACCTCTATGGCTACACCTTC.